This TCR beta chain was recovered during a study of CD8+ T cells in alopecia areata. Documented treatment: oral pan-JAK inhibitor, 5-10 mg twice daily. V dropped 5 bases and J dropped 7 bases, with 23 bases sitting between them. The CDR3 is 16 residues long. Germline CDR1 SGHTA, CDR2 FQGNSA. Sequencing relied on a cDNA template that was reverse transcribed from extracted RNA. Using immunoSEQ multiplex PCR, the repertoire was profiled, and TCRdb retains in-frame clones only, with some absent. The sample lists under 200,000 clones, 50% to 70% occurring once. V usage is TRBV7-2 and J usage is TRBJ1-2; a possible D gene is TRBD1 (5 bases). The sample here was CD4+ T cells sorted from blood, taken at week 4, from a patient treated with tofacitinib. The sequence was obtained from a human donor with alopecia areata. This CDR3 reads CASSGPRRGFESGYTF. The CDR3 DNA is TGTGCCAGCAGCGGACCCCGACGGGGGTTCGAGTCTGGCTACACCTTC.